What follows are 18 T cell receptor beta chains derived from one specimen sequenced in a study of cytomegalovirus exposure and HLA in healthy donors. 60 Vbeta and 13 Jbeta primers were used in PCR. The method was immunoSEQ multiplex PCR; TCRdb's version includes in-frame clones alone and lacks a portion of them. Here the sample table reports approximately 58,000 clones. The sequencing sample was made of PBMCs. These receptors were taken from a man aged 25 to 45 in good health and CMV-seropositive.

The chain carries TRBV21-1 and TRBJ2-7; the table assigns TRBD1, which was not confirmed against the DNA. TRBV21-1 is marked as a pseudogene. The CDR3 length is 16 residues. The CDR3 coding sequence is TGTGCCAGCAGCGGCCGCCCCAGGGGTTTGGAGTGCGAGCAGTACTTC. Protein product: CASSGRPRGLECEQYF.

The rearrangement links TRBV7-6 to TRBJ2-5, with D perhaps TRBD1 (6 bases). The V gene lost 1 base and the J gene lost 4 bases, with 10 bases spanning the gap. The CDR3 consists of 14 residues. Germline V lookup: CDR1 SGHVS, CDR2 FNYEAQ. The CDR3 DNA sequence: TGTGCCAGCAGCTTAGGGGGACAATTAGAGACCCAGTACTTC. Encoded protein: CASSLGGQLETQYF.

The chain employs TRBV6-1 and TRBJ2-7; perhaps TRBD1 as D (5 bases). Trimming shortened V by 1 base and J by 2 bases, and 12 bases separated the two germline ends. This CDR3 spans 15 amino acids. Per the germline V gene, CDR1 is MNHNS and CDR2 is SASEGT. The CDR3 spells CASSEGVVTAYEQYF. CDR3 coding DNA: TGTGCCAGCAGTGAAGGGGTAGTGACAGCCTACGAGCAGTACTTC.

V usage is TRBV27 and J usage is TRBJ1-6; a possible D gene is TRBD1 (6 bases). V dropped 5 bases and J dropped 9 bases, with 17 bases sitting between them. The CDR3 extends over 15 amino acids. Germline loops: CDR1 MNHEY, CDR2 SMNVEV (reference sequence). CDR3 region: CASSTRTVRLSPLHF. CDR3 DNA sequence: TGTGCCAGCAGTACCCGGACAGTGAGACTTTCACCCCTCCACTTT.

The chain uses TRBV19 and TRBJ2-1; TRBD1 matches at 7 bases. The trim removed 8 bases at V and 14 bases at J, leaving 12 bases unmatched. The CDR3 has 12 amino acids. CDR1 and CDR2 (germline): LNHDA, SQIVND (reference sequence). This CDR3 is CASQTRGLAKFF. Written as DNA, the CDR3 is TGTGCCAGTCAAACAAGGGGGCTGGCGAAGTTCTTC.

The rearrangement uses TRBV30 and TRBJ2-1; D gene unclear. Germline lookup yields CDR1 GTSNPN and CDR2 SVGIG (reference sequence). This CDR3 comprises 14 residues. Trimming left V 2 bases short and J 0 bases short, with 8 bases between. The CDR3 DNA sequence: TGTGCCTGGAGTACGGGTCCCTCCTACAATGAGCAGTTCTTC. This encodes CAWSTGPSYNEQFF. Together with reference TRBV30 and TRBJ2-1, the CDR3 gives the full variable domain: SQTIHQWPATLVQPVGSPLSLECTVEGTSNPNLYWYRQAAGRGLQLLFYSVGIGQISSEVPQNLSASRPQDRQFILSSKKLLLSDSGFYLCAWSTGPSYNEQFFGPGTRLTVL.

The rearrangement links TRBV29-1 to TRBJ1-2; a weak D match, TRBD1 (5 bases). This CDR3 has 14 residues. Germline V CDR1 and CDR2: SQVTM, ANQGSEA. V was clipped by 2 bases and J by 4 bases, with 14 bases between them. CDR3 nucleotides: TGCAGCGTTGAACCCCCCACGGGGGGCTATGGCTACACCTTC. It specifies CSVEPPTGGYGYTF.

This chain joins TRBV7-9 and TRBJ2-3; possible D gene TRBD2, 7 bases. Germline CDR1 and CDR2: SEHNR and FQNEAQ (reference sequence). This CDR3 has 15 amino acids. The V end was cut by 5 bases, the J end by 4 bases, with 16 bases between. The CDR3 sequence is CASSPPRGGADTQYF. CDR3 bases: TGTGCCAGCAGCCCCCCCAGAGGGGGGGCAGATACGCAGTATTTT.

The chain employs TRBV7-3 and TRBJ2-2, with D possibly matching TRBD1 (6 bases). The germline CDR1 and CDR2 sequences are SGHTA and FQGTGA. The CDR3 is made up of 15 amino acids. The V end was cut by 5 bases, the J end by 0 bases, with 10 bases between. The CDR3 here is CASSKRGTNTGELFF. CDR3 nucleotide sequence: TGTGCCAGCAGCAAAAGGGGGACGAACACCGGGGAGCTGTTTTTT. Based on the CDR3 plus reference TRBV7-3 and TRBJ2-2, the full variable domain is GAGVSQTPSNKVTEKGKYVELRCDPISGHTALYWYRQSLGQGPEFLIYFQGTGAADDSGLPNDRFFAVRPEGSVSTLKIQRTERGDSAVYLCASSKRGTNTGELFFGEGSRLTVL.

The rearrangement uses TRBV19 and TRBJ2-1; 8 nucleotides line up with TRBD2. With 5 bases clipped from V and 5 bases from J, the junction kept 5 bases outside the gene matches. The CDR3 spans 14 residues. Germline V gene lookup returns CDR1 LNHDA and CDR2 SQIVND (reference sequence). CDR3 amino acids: CASSVGLGDNEQFF. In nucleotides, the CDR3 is TGTGCCAGTAGTGTGGGACTAGGGGACAATGAGCAGTTCTTC.

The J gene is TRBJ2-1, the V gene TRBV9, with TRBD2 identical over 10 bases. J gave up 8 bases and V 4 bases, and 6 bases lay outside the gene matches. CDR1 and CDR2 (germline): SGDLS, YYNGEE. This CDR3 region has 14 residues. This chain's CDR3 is CASSLGLALDEQFF. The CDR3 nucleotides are TGTGCCAGCAGCTTGGGACTAGCGTTAGATGAGCAGTTCTTC.

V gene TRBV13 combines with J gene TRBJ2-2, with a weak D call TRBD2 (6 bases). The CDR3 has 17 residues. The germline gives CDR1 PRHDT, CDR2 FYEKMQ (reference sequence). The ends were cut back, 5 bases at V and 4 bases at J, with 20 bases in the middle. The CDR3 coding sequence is TGTGCCAGCAGCCCAGATGGCGGGACCCCTGGCACCGGGGAGCTGTTTTTT. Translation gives CASSPDGGTPGTGELFF.

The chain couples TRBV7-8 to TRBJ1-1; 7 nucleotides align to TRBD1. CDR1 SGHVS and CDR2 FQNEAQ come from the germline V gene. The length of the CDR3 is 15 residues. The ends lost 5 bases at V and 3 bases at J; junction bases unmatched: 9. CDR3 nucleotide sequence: TGTGCCAGCAGCCTTGACAGGGACCCTGACACTGAAGCTTTCTTT. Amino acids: CASSLDRDPDTEAFF.

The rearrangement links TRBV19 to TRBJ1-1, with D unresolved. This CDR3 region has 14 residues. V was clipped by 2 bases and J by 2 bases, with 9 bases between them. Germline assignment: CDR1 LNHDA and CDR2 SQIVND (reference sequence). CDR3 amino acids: CASSITVQNTEAFF. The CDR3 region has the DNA TGTGCCAGTAGTATAACGGTGCAAAACACTGAAGCTTTCTTT. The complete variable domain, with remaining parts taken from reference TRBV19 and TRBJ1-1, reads DGGITQSPKYLFRKEGQNVTLSCEQNLNHDAMYWYRQDPGQGLRLIYYSQIVNDFQKGDIAEGYSVSREKKESFPLTVTSAQKNPTAFYLCASSITVQNTEAFFGQGTRLTVV.

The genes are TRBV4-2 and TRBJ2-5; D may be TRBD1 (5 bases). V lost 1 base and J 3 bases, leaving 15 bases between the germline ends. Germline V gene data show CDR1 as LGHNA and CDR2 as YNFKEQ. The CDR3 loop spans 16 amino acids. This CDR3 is CASSQGRLGVEETQYF. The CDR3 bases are TGTGCCAGCAGCCAAGGTCGGCTAGGGGTGGAAGAGACCCAGTACTTC.

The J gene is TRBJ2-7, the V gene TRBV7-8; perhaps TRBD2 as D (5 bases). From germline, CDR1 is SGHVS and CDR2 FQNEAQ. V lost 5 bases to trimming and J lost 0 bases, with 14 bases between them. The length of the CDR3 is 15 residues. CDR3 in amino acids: CASSLVGLNSYEQYF. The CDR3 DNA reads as TGTGCCAGCAGCCTGGTCGGACTTAACTCCTACGAGCAGTACTTC.

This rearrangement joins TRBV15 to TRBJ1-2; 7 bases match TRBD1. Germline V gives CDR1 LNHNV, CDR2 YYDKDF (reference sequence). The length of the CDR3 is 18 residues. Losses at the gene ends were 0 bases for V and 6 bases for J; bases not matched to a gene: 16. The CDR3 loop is CATSRDSTIGKGGHGYTF. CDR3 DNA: TGTGCCACCAGCAGAGATTCTACGATTGGGAAAGGGGGCCATGGCTACACCTTC.

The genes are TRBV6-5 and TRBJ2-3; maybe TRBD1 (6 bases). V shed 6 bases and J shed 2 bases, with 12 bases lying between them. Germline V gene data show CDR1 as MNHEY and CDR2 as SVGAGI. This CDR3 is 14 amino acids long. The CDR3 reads CASRRRDITDTQYF. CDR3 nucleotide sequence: TGTGCCAGCAGACGCCGGGACATCACAGATACGCAGTATTTT.